The sequence of this TCR beta chain was determined in a study of control samples from healthy donors and cancer patients. Germline V gene data show CDR1 as LGHNA and CDR2 as YNFKEQ. There are 17 residues in the CDR3. V lost 1 base and J lost 0, with 13 bases in between. Profiled with immunoSEQ multiplex PCR; TCRdb holds only in-frame clones, not every one. The table records 130,000 or so clones, 90% to 95% of them present only once. The count of this clone is one. Sequencing was performed on blood. The clonotype originates from a man aged 40-49 years in good health. The rearrangement links TRBV4-2 to TRBJ2-1; no definite D call. CDR3 bases: TGTGCCAGCAGCCAAGTTATTGGGCCCAGCTCCTACAATGAGCAGTTCTTC. Amino acid sequence: CASSQVIGPSSYNEQFF.